This T cell receptor beta chain was obtained from a study of shared clonotypes between healthy human individuals. This CDR3 is 16 amino acids long. CDR1 SGHRS and CDR2 YFSETQ come from the germline V gene. V lost 4 bases to trimming and J lost 1 base, with 17 bases between them. Loaded into unsorted PBMC replicate PCRs was approximately 270 ng DNA, some 30,000 T cell genomes. The assay was immunoSEQ multiplex PCR, and TCRdb's table has in-frame clones only and misses some. The table lists some 470,000 clones, over 65% of them singletons. The study's findings and limits: Sampling used blood alone; tissue repertoires probably differ.

Turning to this clone: Its antigen is currently unknown.

What was sequenced was PBMCs. This receptor was taken from a woman aged 40-49 years in good health. Some clones in this sample may be carry-over from other donors' samples. The V call is TRBV5-1, the J call TRBJ2-5; a possible D gene is TRBD2 (7 bases). CDR3 in amino acids: CASSPAWGGGQETQYF. The CDR3 nucleotides read TGCGCCAGCAGCCCGGCGTGGGGAGGGGGCCAAGAGACCCAGTACTTC. Supplemented by reference TRBV5-1 and TRBJ2-5, the full variable domain reads KAGVTQTPRYLIKTRGQQVTLSCSPISGHRSVSWYQQTPGQGLQFLFEYFSETQRNKGNFPGRFSGRQFSNSRSEMNVSTLELGDSALYLCASSPAWGGGQETQYFGPGTRLLVL.